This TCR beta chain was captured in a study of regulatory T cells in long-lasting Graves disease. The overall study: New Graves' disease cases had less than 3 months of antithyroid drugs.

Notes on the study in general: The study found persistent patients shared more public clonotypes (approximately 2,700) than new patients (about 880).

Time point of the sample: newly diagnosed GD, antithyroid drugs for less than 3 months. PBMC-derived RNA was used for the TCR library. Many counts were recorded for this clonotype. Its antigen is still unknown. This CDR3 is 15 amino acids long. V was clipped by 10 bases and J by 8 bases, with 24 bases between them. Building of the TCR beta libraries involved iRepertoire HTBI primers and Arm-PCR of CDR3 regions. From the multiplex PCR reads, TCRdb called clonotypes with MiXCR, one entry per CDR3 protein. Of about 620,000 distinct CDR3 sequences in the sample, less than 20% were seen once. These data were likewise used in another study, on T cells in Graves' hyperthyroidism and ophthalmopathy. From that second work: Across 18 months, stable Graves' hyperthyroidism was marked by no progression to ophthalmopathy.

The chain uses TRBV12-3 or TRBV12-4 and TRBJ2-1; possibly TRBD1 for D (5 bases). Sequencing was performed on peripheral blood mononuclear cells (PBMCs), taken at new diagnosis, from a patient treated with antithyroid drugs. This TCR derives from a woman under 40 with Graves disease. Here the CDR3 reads CANSRGISIIDEQFF. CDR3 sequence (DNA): TGTGCCAACTCTAGGGGAATAAGTATTATCGATGAGCAGTTCTTC.